A single sample is the source of the 5 T cell receptor beta chains below, sequenced in a study of blood T cell repertoires in COVID-19. This table comes from immunoSEQ multiplex PCR, and its TCRdb copy is limited to in-frame clones, with some not included. There are 470,000 or so clones in the sample; approximately 90% occur only once, and under 2.5% lies in the top ten. Sequencing was done on a sample of PBMCs or T cells enriched from blood (not recorded which). The receptors shown here come from a woman in her late teens or twenties with acute COVID-19.

This rearrangement joins TRBV6-1 to TRBJ2-3; no definite D call. V lost 3 bases and J lost 9, with 10 bases in between. The CDR3 is 12 amino acids. CDR1 MNHNS and CDR2 SASEGT come from the germline V gene. The CDR3 nucleotides are TGTGCCAGCAGTGAGCGAGGCGACACGCAGTATTTT. Its protein product is CASSERGDTQYF.

This rearrangement joins TRBV4-1 to TRBJ2-1; TRBD2 agrees at 11 bases. There are 16 residues in the CDR3. Germline loops: CDR1 MGHRA, CDR2 YSYEKL. V was pared by 0 bases and J by 12 bases, with 10 bases of the junction left unmatched. CDR3 region: CASSQDSASGGIMQFF. CDR3 DNA: TGCGCCAGCAGCCAAGATTCAGCTAGCGGGGGGATAATGCAGTTCTTC.

This clone has just one count. V and J are TRBV10-3 and TRBJ2-3; the D gene is possibly TRBD1 (7 bases). The CDR3 has 18 amino acids. V lost 4 bases and J lost 3, with 23 bases in between. From germline, CDR1 is ENHRY and CDR2 SYGVKD. This chain's CDR3 is CAISGGQHPEAGTDTQYF. DNA for the CDR3: TGTGCCATCAGTGGGGGACAGCATCCTGAGGCGGGAACAGATACGCAGTATTTT.

This clone appeared once. The V call is TRBV20-1, the J call TRBJ1-6, with D perhaps matching TRBD1 (6 bases). The CDR3 has 13 amino acids. Germline CDR1 is DFQATT and CDR2 is SNEGSKA (reference sequence). Trimming removed 6 bases at V and 9 bases at J, with 15 bases between. The CDR3 nucleotides are TGCAGTGCCAGTTCGGACAGTACTTCACCCCTCCACTTT. Translated: CSASSDSTSPLHF.

On this clone: Mismatch with germline at one junction end may stem from a read error. CDR3 region: CAFGTYEQYF. The DNA for the CDR3 is TGCGCGTTCGGGACTTACGAGCAGTACTTC. This rearrangement joins TRBV30 to TRBJ2-7; D perhaps matches TRBD2 (6 bases). CDR1 and CDR2 from the germline V gene are GTSNPN and SVGIG (reference sequence). CDR3 length: 10 residues.